This T cell receptor (beta chain) emerged from a study of regulatory dendritic cells for organ transplantation. This CDR3 comprises 15 residues. Germline assignment: CDR1 LNHNV and CDR2 YYDKDF (reference sequence). V lost 1 base and J lost 2; bases outside the gene matches: 1. TCRdb keeps only in-frame clones here, not all; method: immunoSEQ multiplex PCR. This sample yields about 38,000 clones, of which 85% to 95% are seen a single time; approximately 0.11% belongs to the top ten. FACS sorted CD4+ or CD8+ T cells into CD45RA+ naive and CD45RO+ memory. Input material: naive CD8+ T cells from blood. Subset described: CD45RA+ naive T cells. The TCR comes from a human donor in good health. This chain links TRBV15 with TRBJ2-3; 9 nucleotides match TRBD2. CDR3: CATSRVAGATDTQYF. The DNA of the CDR3 is TGTGCCACCAGCAGAGTAGCGGGGGCCACAGATACGCAGTATTTT.